This entry describes one T cell receptor (beta chain). Its cognate antigen is unknown. Unique molecular identifiers featured in how the TCRbeta library was prepared. TCRdb re-called the PCR reads through MiXCR, storing one row per CDR3 protein. The sample includes around 370,000 distinct CDR3 sequences, 15% to 20% of them seen just once. This entry belongs to a study of T-cell reconstitution after alpha-beta-depleted transplantation in children. Whole-study results and caveats: It was newly produced T cells that mostly accounted for T-cell counts and diversity one year after transplant. TCRbeta diversity was high at day 60 in some patients (a result of surviving recipient T cells and thymic progenitors).

This CDR3 contains 13 residues. Germline CDR1 reads SGHKS; CDR2 reads YYEKEE (reference sequence). V was clipped by 8 bases and J by 4 bases, with 16 bases between them. This chain links TRBV5-5 with TRBJ2-7, with no clear D. The clonotype comes from a male patient between 2 and 10 years old who had a stem cell transplant for acute lymphoblastic leukemia, so the T cells may come from the graft donor. The material was PBMCs, mostly from graft donor cells, obtained 360 days after TCRalphabeta/CD19-depleted stem cell transplant. The CDR3 bases are TGTGCCAGTAGTTTTCAATCTGCGTACGAGCAGTACTTC. Translated: CASSFQSAYEQYF.